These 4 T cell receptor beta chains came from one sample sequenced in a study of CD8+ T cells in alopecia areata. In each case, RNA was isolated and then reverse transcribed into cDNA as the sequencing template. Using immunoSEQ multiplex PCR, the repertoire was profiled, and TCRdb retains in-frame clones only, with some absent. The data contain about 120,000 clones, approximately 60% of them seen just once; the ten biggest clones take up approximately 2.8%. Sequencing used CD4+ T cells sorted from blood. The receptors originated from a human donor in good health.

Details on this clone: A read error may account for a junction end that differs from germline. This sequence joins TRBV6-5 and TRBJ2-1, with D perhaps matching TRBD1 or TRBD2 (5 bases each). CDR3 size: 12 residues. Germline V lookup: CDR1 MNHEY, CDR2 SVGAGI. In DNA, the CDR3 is TGTGCCAGCAGTTACTATGGGACCACCCCAGTCTTC. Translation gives CASSYYGTTPVF.

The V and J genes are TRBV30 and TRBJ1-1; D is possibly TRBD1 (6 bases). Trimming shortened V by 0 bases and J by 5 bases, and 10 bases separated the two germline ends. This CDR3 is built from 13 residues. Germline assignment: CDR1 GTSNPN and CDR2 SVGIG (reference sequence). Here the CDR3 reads CAWSVTGATEAFF. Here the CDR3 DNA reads TGTGCCTGGAGTGTAACGGGGGCGACTGAAGCTTTCTTT.

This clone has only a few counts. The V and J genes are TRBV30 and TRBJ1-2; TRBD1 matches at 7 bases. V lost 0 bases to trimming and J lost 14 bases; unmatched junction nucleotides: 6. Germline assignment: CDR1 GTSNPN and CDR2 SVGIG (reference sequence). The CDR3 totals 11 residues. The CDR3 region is CAWSVGTAKTF. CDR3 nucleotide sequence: TGTGCCTGGAGTGTCGGGACAGCGAAAACCTTC.

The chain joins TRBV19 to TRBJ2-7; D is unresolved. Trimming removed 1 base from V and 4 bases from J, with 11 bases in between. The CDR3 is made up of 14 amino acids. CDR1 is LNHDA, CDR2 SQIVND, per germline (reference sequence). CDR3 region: CASSIGGFGYEQYF. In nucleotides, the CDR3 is TGTGCCAGTAGTATAGGTGGTTTTGGATACGAGCAGTACTTC.